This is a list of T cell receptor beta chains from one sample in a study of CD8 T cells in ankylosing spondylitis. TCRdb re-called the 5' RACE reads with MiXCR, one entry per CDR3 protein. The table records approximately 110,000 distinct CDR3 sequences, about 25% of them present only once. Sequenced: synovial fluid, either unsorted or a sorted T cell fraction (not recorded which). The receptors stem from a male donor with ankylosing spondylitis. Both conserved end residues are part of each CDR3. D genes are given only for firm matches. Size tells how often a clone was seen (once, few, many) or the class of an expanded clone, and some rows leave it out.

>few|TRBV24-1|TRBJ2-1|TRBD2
CATSDLLSSGKDNEQFF
TGTGCCACCAGTGATTTGCTCAGTAGCGGGAAAGACAATGAGCAGTTCTTC
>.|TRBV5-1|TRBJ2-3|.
CASSLGGAGTDTQYF
TGCGCCAGCAGCTTAGGGGGGGCCGGCACAGATACGCAGTATTTT
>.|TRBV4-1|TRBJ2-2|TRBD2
CASSQGTLTGTSGSLNTGELFF
TGCGCCAGCAGCCAAGGTACCCTAACCGGGACTAGCGGGAGCCTGAACACCGGGGAGCTGTTTTTT
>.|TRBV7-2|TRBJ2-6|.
CASSSDPSNFVLTF
TGTGCCAGCAGCTCGGACCCTTCTAATTTCGTCCTGACTTTC
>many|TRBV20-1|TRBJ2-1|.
CSAGDNPYNEQFF
TGCAGTGCGGGGGATAATCCTTACAATGAGCAGTTCTTC
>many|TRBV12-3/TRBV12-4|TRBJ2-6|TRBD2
CASSLRLASTGANVLTF
TGTGCCAGCAGCCTAAGACTAGCGAGCACTGGGGCCAACGTCCTGACTTTC
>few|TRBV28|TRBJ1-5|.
CASSRPGPQPQHF
TGTGCCAGCAGTCGACCTGGGCCTCAGCCCCAGCATTTT
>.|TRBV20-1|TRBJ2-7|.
CSARAGKPYEQYF
TGCAGTGCTAGGGCGGGAAAGCCCTACGAGCAGTACTTC
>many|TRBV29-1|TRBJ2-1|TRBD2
CSVVTSGSSNEQFF
TGCAGCGTTGTCACTAGCGGGAGTAGTAATGAGCAGTTCTTC
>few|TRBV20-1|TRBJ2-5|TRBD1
CSAGTGWGGETQYF
TGCAGTGCAGGGACAGGATGGGGAGGAGAGACCCAGTACTTC
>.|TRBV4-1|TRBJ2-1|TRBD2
CASRATSGGFYNEQFF
TGCGCCAGCAGGGCGACTAGCGGGGGGTTCTACAATGAGCAGTTCTTC
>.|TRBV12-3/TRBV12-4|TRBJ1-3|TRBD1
CASSYSGTGDYIRF
TGTGCCAGCAGCTATTCCGGGACAGGGGACTACATACGTTTT
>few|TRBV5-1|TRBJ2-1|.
CASSLGLAWDEQFF
TGCGCCAGCAGCTTGGGACTCGCATGGGATGAGCAGTTCTTC
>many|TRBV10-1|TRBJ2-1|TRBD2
CASSEGGSRGEQFF
TGCGCCAGCAGTGAAGGCGGGAGTAGGGGTGAGCAGTTCTTC
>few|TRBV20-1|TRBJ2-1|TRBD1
CSASSTGERRASYNEQFF
TGCAGTGCTAGTTCGACAGGGGAACGGAGGGCCTCCTACAATGAGCAGTTCTTC
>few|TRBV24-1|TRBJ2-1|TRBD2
CATSDLGTSGNEQFF
TGTGCCACCAGTGATTTGGGGACTAGCGGCAATGAGCAGTTCTTC
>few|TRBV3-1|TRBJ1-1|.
CASSQDKDWNTEAFF
TGTGCCAGCAGCCAAGATAAGGATTGGAATACTGAAGCTTTCTTT
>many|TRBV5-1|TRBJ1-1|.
CASSLVGRGRNTEAFF
TGCGCCAGCAGCTTGGTAGGCAGGGGCAGGAACACTGAAGCTTTCTTT
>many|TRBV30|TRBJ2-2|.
CASGRQGGELFF
TGTGCCAGCGGCAGGCAGGGCGGGGAGCTGTTTTTT
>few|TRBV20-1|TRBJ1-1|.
CSARDPPLRETEAFF
TGCAGTGCTAGAGATCCCCCCCTTAGGGAAACTGAAGCTTTCTTT
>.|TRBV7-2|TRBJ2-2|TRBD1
CASSLAGQETGELFF
TGTGCCAGCAGCTTAGCGGGACAGGAGACCGGGGAGCTGTTTTTT
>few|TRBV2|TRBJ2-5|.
CASSEAGLQETQYF
TGTGCCAGCAGTGAAGCGGGACTTCAAGAGACCCAGTACTTC
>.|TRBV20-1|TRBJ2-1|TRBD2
CSARETSGRANEQFF
TGCAGTGCTAGAGAAACTAGCGGGAGGGCCAATGAGCAGTTCTTC
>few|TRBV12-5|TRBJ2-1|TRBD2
CASGPPLAGDQSFNEQFF
TGTGCTAGTGGTCCCCCACTAGCGGGAGATCAGAGTTTCAATGAGCAGTTCTTC
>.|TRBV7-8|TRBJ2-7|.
CASSLEAFLPEQYF
TGTGCCAGCAGCTTAGAAGCGTTCCTACCGGAGCAGTACTTC
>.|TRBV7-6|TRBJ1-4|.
CASSSDGSRELFF
TGTGCCAGCTCATCGGACGGTTCGCGGGAACTGTTTTTT
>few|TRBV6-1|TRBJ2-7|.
CASSRTQADPDYEQYF
TGTGCCAGCAGTCGAACCCAAGCGGACCCCGATTACGAGCAGTACTTC
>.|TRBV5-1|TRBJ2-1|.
CASSLYRPNEQFF
TGCGCCAGCAGCTTGTACAGGCCCAATGAGCAGTTCTTC
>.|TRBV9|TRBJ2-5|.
CASGNSQETQYF
TGTGCCAGCGGCAACAGTCAAGAGACCCAGTACTTC
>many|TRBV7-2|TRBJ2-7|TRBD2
CASSLGAGAYEQYF
TGTGCCAGCAGCTTAGGGGCGGGAGCCTACGAGCAGTACTTC
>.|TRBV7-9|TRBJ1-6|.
CASRRGGMDNSPLHF
TGTGCCAGCAGGCGTGGGGGGATGGATAATTCACCCCTCCACTTT
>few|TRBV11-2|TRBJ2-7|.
CASSTSRAPGSEQYF
TGTGCCAGCAGCACCTCGCGGGCGCCTGGGAGCGAGCAGTACTTC
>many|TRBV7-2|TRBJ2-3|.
CASSMGLARTDTQYF
TGTGCCAGCAGCATGGGACTCGCCCGGACAGATACGCAGTATTTT
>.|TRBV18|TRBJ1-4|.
CASSLPDAPYEFKF
TGTGCCAGCTCACTACCAGACGCCCCTTACGAATTTAAATTT
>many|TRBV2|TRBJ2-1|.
CAQHPRTGNEQFF
TGTGCCCAGCACCCGCGGACGGGGAATGAGCAGTTCTTC
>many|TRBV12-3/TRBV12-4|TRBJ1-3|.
CASSGPLASGNTIYF
TGTGCCAGCAGTGGGCCTTTAGCCTCTGGAAACACCATATATTTT
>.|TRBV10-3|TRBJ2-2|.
CAISDGAPGELFF
TGTGCCATCAGTGACGGCGCGCCCGGGGAGCTGTTTTTT
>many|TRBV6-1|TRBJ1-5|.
CASSEQAYSNQPQHF
TGTGCCAGCAGTGAACAGGCTTATAGCAATCAGCCCCAGCATTTT
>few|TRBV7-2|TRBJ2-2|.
CASSLAGEPTGELFF
TGTGCCAGCAGCTTAGCAGGTGAACCCACCGGGGAGCTGTTTTTT
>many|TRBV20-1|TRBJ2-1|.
CSARDPRGANEQFF
TGCAGTGCTAGAGATCCCCGAGGGGCCAATGAGCAGTTCTTC
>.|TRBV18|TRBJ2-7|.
CASSPKGLSYEQYF
TGTGCCAGCTCCCCAAAGGGGCTATCCTACGAGCAGTACTTC
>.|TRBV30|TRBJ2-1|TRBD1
CAWRQDRYNEQFF
TGTGCCTGGAGACAGGACAGGTACAATGAGCAGTTCTTC
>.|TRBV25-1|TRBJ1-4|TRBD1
CASSGDSNEKLFF
TGTGCCAGCAGTGGGGACAGCAATGAAAAACTGTTTTTT
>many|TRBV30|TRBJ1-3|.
CAWSVDSGNTIYF
TGTGCCTGGAGTGTAGACTCTGGAAACACCATATATTTT
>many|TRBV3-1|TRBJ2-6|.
CASSQEIGGSGANVLTF
TGTGCCAGCAGCCAAGAGATTGGGGGCTCTGGGGCCAACGTCCTGACTTTC
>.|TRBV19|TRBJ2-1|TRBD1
CASSIPSDRGNEQFF
TGTGCCAGTAGTATTCCCTCAGACAGGGGCAATGAGCAGTTCTTC
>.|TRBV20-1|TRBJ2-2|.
CSASPSTGELFF
TGCAGTGCTAGTCCGTCCACCGGGGAGCTGTTTTTT
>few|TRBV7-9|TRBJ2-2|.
CASSYQEGISGELFF
TGTGCCAGCAGTTACCAAGAGGGGATTTCGGGGGAGCTGTTTTTT
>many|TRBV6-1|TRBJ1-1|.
CASSERGGGPVEAFF
TGTGCCAGCAGTGAACGGGGGGGGGGTCCGGTAGAAGCTTTCTTT
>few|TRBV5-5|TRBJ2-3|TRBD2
CASSPEDSGRLTDTQYF
TGTGCCAGCAGCCCCGAGGACAGCGGGAGACTCACAGATACGCAGTATTTT
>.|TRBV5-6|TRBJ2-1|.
CASTLWPRVLNEQFF
TGTGCCAGCACCCTTTGGCCCAGGGTATTGAATGAGCAGTTCTTC
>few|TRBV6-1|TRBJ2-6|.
CASRNPQGANVLTF
TGTGCCAGCAGGAACCCCCAGGGGGCCAACGTCCTGACTTTC
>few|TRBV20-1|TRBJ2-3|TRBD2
CSDRNPAGGSDTQYF
TGCAGTGATAGAAACCCAGCGGGAGGTTCAGATACGCAGTATTTT
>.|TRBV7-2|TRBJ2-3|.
CASSLHGESTDTQYF
TGTGCCAGCAGCTTACATGGGGAGAGCACAGATACGCAGTATTTT